Listed below are T cell receptor beta chains from one sample, sequenced in a study of cytomegalovirus exposure and HLA in healthy donors. The assay was immunoSEQ multiplex PCR, and TCRdb's table has in-frame clones only and misses some. The sample yields 120,000 to 150,000 clones, 60% to 85% seen once. The sequenced sample was PBMCs. All receptors come from a male donor in good health and CMV-seropositive. CDR3s include the opening cysteine and the closing phenylalanine or tryptophan. Each record gives: CDR3 protein, CDR3 DNA, V gene, clone size, J gene, D gene. The D gene is left open where the match is weak. Some rows have no size entry. The others give once, few or many, or a class for an expanded clone.

CDR3aa: CASSRDRESYNEQFF; CDR3nt: TGTGCCAGCAGCCGGGACAGGGAGTCCTACAATGAGCAGTTCTTC; v_gene: TRBV7-6; abundance: .; j_gene: TRBJ2-1; d_gene: TRBD1
CDR3aa: CAHSGGGGDRATNEKLFF; CDR3nt: TGTGCCCACTCGGGTGGGGGCGGCGATAGGGCAACTAATGAAAAACTGTTTTTT; v_gene: TRBV7-4; abundance: .; j_gene: TRBJ1-4; d_gene: .
CDR3aa: CASSLNGGGLEAFF; CDR3nt: TGTGCCAGCAGCTTAAATGGGGGGGGGCTTGAAGCTTTCTTT; v_gene: TRBV7-3; abundance: .; j_gene: TRBJ1-1; d_gene: .
CDR3aa: CASSKKTGTSGHYEQYF; CDR3nt: TGTGCCAGCAGCAAAAAGACAGGGACTAGCGGGCATTACGAGCAGTACTTC; v_gene: TRBV21-1; abundance: once; j_gene: TRBJ2-7; d_gene: .
CDR3aa: CASSPTGEPNQPQHF; CDR3nt: TGCGCCAGCAGCCCCACAGGGGAACCTAATCAGCCCCAGCATTTT; v_gene: TRBV5-1; abundance: .; j_gene: TRBJ1-5; d_gene: TRBD1
CDR3aa: CASSGRGIETQYF; CDR3nt: TGCGCCAGCAGCGGCCGGGGGATTGAGACCCAGTACTTC; v_gene: TRBV10-1; abundance: .; j_gene: TRBJ2-5; d_gene: .
CDR3aa: CASSPPSGSYNEQFF; CDR3nt: TGTGCCAGCAGCCCCCCGAGCGGTTCCTACAATGAGCAGTTCTTC; v_gene: TRBV9; abundance: .; j_gene: TRBJ2-1; d_gene: .
CDR3aa: CASSPGLASPSSYNEQFF; CDR3nt: TGTGCCAGCAGTCCAGGACTAGCGTCACCGAGCTCCTACAATGAGCAGTTCTTC; v_gene: TRBV27; abundance: once; j_gene: TRBJ2-1; d_gene: TRBD2
CDR3aa: CASSQDTSGGHTDTQYF; CDR3nt: TGTGCCAGCAGCCAAGATACTAGCGGGGGTCACACAGATACGCAGTATTTT; v_gene: TRBV4-2; abundance: .; j_gene: TRBJ2-3; d_gene: TRBD2
CDR3aa: CASREGQLSSYNEQFF; CDR3nt: TGTGCCAGCAGAGAGGGACAATTGAGCTCCTACAATGAGCAGTTCTTC; v_gene: TRBV5-5; abundance: .; j_gene: TRBJ2-1; d_gene: .
CDR3aa: CASSQWGSGGPSTDTQYF; CDR3nt: TGTGCCAGCAGCCAATGGGGGAGCGGGGGGCCTAGCACAGATACGCAGTATTTT; v_gene: TRBV14; abundance: few; j_gene: TRBJ2-3; d_gene: TRBD2
CDR3aa: CASSVGRDSDTQYF; CDR3nt: TGTGCCAGCAGTGTGGGAAGGGACTCAGATACGCAGTATTTT; v_gene: TRBV6-1; abundance: .; j_gene: TRBJ2-3; d_gene: .
CDR3aa: CASSLWLAGHNEQFF; CDR3nt: TGTGCCAGCAGCTTGTGGCTAGCGGGGCACAATGAGCAGTTCTTC; v_gene: TRBV7-2; abundance: .; j_gene: TRBJ2-1; d_gene: TRBD2
CDR3aa: CASSLGTRTGRTEAFF; CDR3nt: TGTGCCAGCAGTTTAGGGACTAGGACAGGCAGAACTGAAGCTTTCTTT; v_gene: TRBV28; abundance: few; j_gene: TRBJ1-1; d_gene: TRBD1
CDR3aa: CATSGQTGANVLTF; CDR3nt: TGTGCCACCAGTGGACAGACTGGGGCCAACGTCCTGACTTTC; v_gene: TRBV15; abundance: .; j_gene: TRBJ2-6; d_gene: .
CDR3aa: CASSLSGNEQYF; CDR3nt: TGTGCCAGCAGTTTATCGGGCAACGAGCAGTACTTC; v_gene: TRBV27; abundance: .; j_gene: TRBJ2-7; d_gene: .
CDR3aa: CASDRGTAATGELFF; CDR3nt: TGTGCCAGCGACCGGGGGACAGCGGCCACCGGGGAGCTGTTTTTT; v_gene: TRBV7-9; abundance: .; j_gene: TRBJ2-2; d_gene: .
CDR3aa: CASREGGGSPTDTQYF; CDR3nt: TGTGCCAGCAGAGAAGGGGGGGGGTCTCCCACAGATACGCAGTATTTT; v_gene: TRBV21-1; abundance: few; j_gene: TRBJ2-3; d_gene: .
CDR3aa: CASSLDRQETQYF; CDR3nt: TGTGCCAGCAGTTTGGACAGACAAGAGACCCAGTACTTC; v_gene: TRBV27; abundance: .; j_gene: TRBJ2-5; d_gene: .
CDR3aa: CASSHWTGWDTGELFF; CDR3nt: TGTGCCAGCAGTCACTGGACAGGGTGGGACACCGGGGAGCTGTTTTTT; v_gene: TRBV6-5; abundance: .; j_gene: TRBJ2-2; d_gene: TRBD1
CDR3aa: CASSLSPQSSYEQYF; CDR3nt: TGTGCCAGCAGTTTAAGCCCCCAAAGCTCCTACGAGCAGTACTTC; v_gene: TRBV27; abundance: .; j_gene: TRBJ2-7; d_gene: .
CDR3aa: CASSSDGQGADTQYF; CDR3nt: TGTGCCAGTAGTAGCGACGGACAGGGGGCGGATACGCAGTATTTT; v_gene: TRBV19; abundance: .; j_gene: TRBJ2-3; d_gene: TRBD1